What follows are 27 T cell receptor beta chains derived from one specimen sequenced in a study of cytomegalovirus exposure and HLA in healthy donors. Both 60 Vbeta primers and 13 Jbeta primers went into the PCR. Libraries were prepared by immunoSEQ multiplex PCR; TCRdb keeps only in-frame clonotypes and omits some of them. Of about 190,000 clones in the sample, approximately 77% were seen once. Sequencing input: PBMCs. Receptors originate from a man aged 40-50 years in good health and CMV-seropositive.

CDR3 residues: CASSLNPSGSHEQFF. The DNA of the CDR3 is TGCGCCAGCAGCTTGAACCCTAGCGGGAGCCATGAGCAGTTCTTC. The chain employs TRBV5-1 and TRBJ2-1, with TRBD2 identical over 10 bases. V was clipped by 1 base and J by 8 bases; unmatched bases: 6. The germline gives CDR1 SGHRS, CDR2 YFSETQ. The CDR3 is 15 residues long.

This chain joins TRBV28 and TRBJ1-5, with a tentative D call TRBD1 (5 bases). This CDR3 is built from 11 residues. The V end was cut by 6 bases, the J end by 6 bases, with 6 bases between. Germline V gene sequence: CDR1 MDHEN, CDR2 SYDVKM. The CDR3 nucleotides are TGTGCCAGCAGCGGGGGTCAGCCCCAGCATTTT. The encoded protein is CASSGGQPQHF.

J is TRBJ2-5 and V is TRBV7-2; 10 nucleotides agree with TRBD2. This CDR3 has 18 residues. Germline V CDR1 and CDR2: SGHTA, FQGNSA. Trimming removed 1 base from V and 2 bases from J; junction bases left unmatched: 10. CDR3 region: CASSLGRLAGATQETQYF. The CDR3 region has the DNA TGTGCCAGCAGCTTAGGGCGGCTAGCGGGGGCCACTCAAGAGACCCAGTACTTC.

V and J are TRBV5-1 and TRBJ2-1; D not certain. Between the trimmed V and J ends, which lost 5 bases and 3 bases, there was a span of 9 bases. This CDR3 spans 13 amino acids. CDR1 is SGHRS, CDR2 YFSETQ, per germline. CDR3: CASRRIGYNEQFF. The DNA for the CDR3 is TGCGCCAGCAGGCGGATCGGCTACAATGAGCAGTTCTTC.

In nucleotides, the CDR3 is TGTGCCACTCGACAGGGGATGGCCAAAAACATTCAGTACTTC. It specifies CATRQGMAKNIQYF. The chain combines TRBV2 with TRBJ2-4, with TRBD1 matching 8 bases. Trimming cost V 10 bases and J 1 base; bases outside gene matches: 6. This CDR3 contains 14 residues. Germline V CDR1 and CDR2: SNHLY, FYNNEI.

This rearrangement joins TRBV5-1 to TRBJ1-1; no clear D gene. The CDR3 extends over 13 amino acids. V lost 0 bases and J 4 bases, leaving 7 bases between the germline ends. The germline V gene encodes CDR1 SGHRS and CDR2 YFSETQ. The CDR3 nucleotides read TGCGCCAGCAGCTTGGTCGCGGGCACTGAAGCTTTCTTT. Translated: CASSLVAGTEAFF.

CDR3 loop: CAWSVPGGLNEQFF. CDR3 DNA: TGTGCCTGGAGTGTACCGGGTGGACTCAATGAGCAGTTCTTC. The J gene is TRBJ2-1, the V gene TRBV30, with a possible D match to TRBD2 (5 bases). Trimming removed 0 bases at V and 6 bases at J, with 12 bases between. CDR3 length: 14 residues. Germline-derived CDR1 and CDR2 are GTSNPN and SVGIG (reference sequence). The variable domain in full, with the rest retrieved from reference TRBV30 and TRBJ2-1, is SQTIHQWPATLVQPVGSPLSLECTVEGTSNPNLYWYRQAAGRGLQLLFYSVGIGQISSEVPQNLSASRPQDRQFILSSKKLLLSDSGFYLCAWSVPGGLNEQFFGPGTRLTVL.

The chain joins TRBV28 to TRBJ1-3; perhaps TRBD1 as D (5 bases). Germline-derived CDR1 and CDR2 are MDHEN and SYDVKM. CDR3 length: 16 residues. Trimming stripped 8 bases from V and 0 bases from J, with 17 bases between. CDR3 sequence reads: CASLALGRNSGNTIYF. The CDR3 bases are TGTGCCAGCCTCGCATTGGGGCGAAACTCTGGAAACACCATATATTTT.

In DNA, the CDR3 is TGCAGCGCCTCTCCGGGACAGAGAGAAGCTTTCTTT. It codes for CSASPGQREAFF. V usage is TRBV29-1 and J usage is TRBJ1-1; 7 nucleotides line up with TRBD1. Trimming removed 7 bases from V and 8 bases from J; junction bases left unmatched: 10. Germline loops: CDR1 SQVTM, CDR2 ANQGSEA. The CDR3 extends over 12 amino acids.

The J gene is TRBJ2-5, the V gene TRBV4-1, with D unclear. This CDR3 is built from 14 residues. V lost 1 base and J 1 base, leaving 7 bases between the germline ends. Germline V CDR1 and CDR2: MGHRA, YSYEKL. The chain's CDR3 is CASSQVGSQETQYF. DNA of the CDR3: TGCGCCAGCAGCCAAGTGGGCAGCCAAGAGACCCAGTACTTC.

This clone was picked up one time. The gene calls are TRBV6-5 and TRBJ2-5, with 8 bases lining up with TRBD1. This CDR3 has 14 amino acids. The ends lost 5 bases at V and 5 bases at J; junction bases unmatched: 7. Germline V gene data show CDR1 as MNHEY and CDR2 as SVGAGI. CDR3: CASSHRGSEETQYF. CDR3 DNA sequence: TGTGCCAGCAGTCACAGGGGGTCCGAGGAGACCCAGTACTTC.

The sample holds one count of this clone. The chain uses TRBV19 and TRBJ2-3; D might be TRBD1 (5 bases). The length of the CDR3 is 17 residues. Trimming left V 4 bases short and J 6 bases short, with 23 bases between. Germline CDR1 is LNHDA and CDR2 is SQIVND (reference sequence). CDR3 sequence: CASSKGQKNFHTDTQYF. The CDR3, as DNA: TGTGCCAGTAGTAAGGGGCAGAAAAACTTCCACACGGATACGCAGTATTTT.

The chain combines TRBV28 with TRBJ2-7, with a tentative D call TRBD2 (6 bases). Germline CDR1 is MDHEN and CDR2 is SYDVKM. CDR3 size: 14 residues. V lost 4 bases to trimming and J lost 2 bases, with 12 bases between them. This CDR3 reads CASSSEGGTYEQYF. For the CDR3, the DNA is TGTGCCAGCAGTTCGGAGGGTGGGACCTACGAGCAGTACTTC.

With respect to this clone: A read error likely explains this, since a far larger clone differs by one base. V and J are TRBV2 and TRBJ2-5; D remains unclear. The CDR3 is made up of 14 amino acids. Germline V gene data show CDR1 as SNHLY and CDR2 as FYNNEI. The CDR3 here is CASSEVSPGSPLHF. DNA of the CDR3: TGTGCCAGCAGTGAAGTGAGCCCGGGTTCACCCCTCCACTTC.

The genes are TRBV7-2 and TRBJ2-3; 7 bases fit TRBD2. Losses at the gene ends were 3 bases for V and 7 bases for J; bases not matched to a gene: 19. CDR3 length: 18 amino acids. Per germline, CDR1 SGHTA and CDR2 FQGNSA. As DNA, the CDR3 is TGTGCCAGCAGCTTTGATGGGGGGGAGCATCTCGTCGGGAATACGCAGTATTTT. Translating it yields CASSFDGGEHLVGNTQYF.

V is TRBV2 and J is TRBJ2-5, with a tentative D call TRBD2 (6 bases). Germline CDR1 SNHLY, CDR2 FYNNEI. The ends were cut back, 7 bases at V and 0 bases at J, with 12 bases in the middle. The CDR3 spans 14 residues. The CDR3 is CASTYAGYQETQYF. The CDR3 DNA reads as TGTGCCAGCACGTACGCGGGGTACCAAGAGACCCAGTACTTC.

CDR3 residues: CASSDEGLAGDEQFF. Here the CDR3 DNA reads TGTGCCAGCAGTGACGAGGGACTAGCGGGAGATGAGCAGTTCTTC. The J gene is TRBJ2-1, the V gene TRBV6-1; 14 bases map to TRBD2. CDR1 MNHNS and CDR2 SASEGT come from the germline V gene. The ends lost 3 bases at V and 8 bases at J; junction bases unmatched: 3. This CDR3 contains 15 residues.

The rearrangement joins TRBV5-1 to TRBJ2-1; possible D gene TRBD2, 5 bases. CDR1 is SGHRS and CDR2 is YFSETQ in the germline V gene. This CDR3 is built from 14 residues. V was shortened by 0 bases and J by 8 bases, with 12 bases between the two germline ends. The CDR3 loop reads CASSLDASGDEQFF. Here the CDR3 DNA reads TGCGCCAGCAGCTTGGACGCTTCCGGGGATGAGCAGTTCTTC.

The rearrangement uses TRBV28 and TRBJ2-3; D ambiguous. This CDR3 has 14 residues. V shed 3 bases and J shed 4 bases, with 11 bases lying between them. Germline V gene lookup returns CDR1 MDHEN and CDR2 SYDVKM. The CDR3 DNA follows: TGTGCCAGCAGTTTTCGGTCAGCGTCAGATACGCAGTATTTT. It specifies CASSFRSASDTQYF.

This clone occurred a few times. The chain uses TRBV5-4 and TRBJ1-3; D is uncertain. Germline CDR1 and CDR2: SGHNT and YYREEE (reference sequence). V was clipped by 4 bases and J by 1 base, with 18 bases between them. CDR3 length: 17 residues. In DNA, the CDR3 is TGTGCCAGCAGCCGCCGAGACGGGGTATTTTCTGGAAACACCATATATTTT. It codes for CASSRRDGVFSGNTIYF.

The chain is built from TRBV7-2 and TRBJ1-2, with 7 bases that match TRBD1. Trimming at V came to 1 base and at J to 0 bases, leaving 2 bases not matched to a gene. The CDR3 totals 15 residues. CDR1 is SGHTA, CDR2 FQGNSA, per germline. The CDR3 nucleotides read TGTGCCAGCAGCTTAGGCCAGGGGGCTAACTATGGCTACACCTTC. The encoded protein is CASSLGQGANYGYTF.

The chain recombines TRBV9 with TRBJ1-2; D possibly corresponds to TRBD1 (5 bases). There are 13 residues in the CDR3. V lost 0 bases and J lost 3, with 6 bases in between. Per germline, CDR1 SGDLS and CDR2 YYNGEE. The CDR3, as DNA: TGTGCCAGCAGCGTAGGGGGCCACTATGGCTACACCTTC. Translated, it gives CASSVGGHYGYTF.

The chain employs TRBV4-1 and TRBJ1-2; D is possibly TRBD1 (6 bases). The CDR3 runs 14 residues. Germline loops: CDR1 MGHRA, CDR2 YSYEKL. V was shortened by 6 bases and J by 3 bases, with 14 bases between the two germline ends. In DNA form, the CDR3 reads TGCGCCAGCAGTAAAACGGGACAAGACTATGGCTACACCTTC. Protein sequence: CASSKTGQDYGYTF.

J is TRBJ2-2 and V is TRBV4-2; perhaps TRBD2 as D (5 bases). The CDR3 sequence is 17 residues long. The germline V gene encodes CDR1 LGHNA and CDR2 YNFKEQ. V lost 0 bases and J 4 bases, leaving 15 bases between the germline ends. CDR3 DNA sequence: TGTGCCAGCAGCCAAGATCCTCTGGGGAGCAGCACCGGGGAGCTGTTTTTT. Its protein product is CASSQDPLGSSTGELFF.

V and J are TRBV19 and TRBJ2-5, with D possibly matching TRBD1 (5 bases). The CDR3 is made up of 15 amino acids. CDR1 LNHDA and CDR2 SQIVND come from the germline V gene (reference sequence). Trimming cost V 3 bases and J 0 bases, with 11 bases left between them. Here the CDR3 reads CASSIRLGDQETQYF. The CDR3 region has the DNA TGTGCCAGTAGTATCCGCCTAGGGGACCAAGAGACCCAGTACTTC.

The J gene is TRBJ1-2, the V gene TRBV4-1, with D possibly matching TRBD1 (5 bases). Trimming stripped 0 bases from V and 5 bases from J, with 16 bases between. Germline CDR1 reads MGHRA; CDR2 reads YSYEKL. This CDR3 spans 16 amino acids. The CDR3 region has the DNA TGCGCCAGCAGCCAAGATGAGGTCGGCAGGGAATATGGCTACACCTTC. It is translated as CASSQDEVGREYGYTF.

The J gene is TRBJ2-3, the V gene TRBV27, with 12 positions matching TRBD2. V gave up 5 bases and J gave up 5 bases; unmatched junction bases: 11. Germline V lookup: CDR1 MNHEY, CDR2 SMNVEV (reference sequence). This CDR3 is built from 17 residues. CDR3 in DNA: TGTGCCAGCAGTAGGTCTAGCGGGGGGGCGGGGGAAGATACGCAGTATTTT. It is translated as CASSRSSGGAGEDTQYF.